This T cell receptor (beta chain) was recorded in a study of radiation and T cells in renal cell carcinoma. Time point of the sample: baseline pretreatment blood. Treatment reported: 15 Gy SBRT to primary tumor, nephrectomy 4 weeks later. Blood was sampled at baseline, 2 weeks and 4 weeks after SBRT. The patient's renal cell carcinoma had clear cell pathology. The germline V and J ends were trimmed by 4 bases and 2 bases, with 8 bases remaining between them. The CDR3 totals 13 residues. The V gene's germline CDR1 is MRHNA and CDR2 SNTAGT. Clones were read by immunoSEQ multiplex PCR, and TCRdb kept only the in-frame ones, dropping some. The table lists around 140,000 clones, about nine tenths of them singletons, with 4.1% in the top ten.

This TCR derives from a woman aged 70 to 79 with renal cell carcinoma. The sequenced sample was blood, obtained from a patient whose treatment included radiotherapy and nephrectomy. The chain links TRBV6-4 to TRBJ1-2; D call uncertain. The CDR3 nucleotides read TGTGCCAGCAGTGTTGACGGAAACTATGGCTACACCTTC. Encoded protein: CASSVDGNYGYTF.